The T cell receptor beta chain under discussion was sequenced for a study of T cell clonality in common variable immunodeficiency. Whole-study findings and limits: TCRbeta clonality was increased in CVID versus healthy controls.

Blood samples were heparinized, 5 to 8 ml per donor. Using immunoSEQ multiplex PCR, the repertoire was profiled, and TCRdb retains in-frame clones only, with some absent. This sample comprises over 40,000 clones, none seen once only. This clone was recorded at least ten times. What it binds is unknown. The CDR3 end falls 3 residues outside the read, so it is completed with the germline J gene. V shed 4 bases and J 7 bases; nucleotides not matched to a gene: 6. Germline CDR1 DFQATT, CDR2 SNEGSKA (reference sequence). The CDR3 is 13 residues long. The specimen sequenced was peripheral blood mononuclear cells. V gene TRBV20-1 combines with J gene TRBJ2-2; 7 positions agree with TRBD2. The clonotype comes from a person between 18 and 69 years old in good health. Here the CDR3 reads CSATRLASGELFF. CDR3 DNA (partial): TGCAGTGCTACGAGACTAGCCAGCGGGGAG.